The 21 T cell receptor beta chains given below trace back to one sample, sequenced in a study of blood T cell repertoires in COVID-19. Produced via immunoSEQ multiplex PCR; TCRdb's table is partial and in-frame only. The repertoire holds roughly 68,000 clones, with roughly 85% as singletons. The sample consisted of peripheral blood. The receptor set was obtained from a man between 45 and 60 years old with acute or convalescent COVID-19.

The chain uses TRBV11-2 and TRBJ2-1, with 8 bases that match TRBD2. V dropped 2 bases and J dropped 3; count of bases not matched to a gene: 3. The CDR3 has 15 residues. From germline, CDR1 is SGHAT and CDR2 FQNNGV. The CDR3 is CASSLIGGDYNEQFF. As DNA, the CDR3 is TGTGCCAGCAGCTTAATCGGGGGGGACTACAATGAGCAGTTCTTC.

CDR3 amino acids: CASSLGGRGNEQFF. In DNA, the CDR3 is TGTGCCAGCAGTTTGGGCGGCCGGGGCAATGAGCAGTTCTTC. The chain carries TRBV27 and TRBJ2-1; perhaps TRBD2 as D (5 bases). The CDR3 extends over 14 amino acids. Looked up from germline, CDR1 is MNHEY and CDR2 is SMNVEV (reference sequence). V lost 3 bases and J 6 bases, leaving 12 bases between the germline ends.

In this sample, this clone turned up a few times. The rearrangement links TRBV27 to TRBJ2-2, with TRBD1 matching over 8 bases. Looked up from germline, CDR1 is MNHEY and CDR2 is SMNVEV (reference sequence). CDR3 length: 16 amino acids. V dropped 8 bases and J dropped 5; count of bases not matched to a gene: 13. The CDR3 loop is CASGQGRWWDTGELFF. CDR3 bases: TGTGCCAGCGGACAGGGACGATGGTGGGATACCGGGGAGCTGTTTTTT.

This rearrangement joins TRBV9 to TRBJ1-1; tentatively, D is TRBD1 (6 bases). Trimming removed 3 bases from V and 6 bases from J, with 12 bases in between. The CDR3 runs to 13 residues. The germline CDR1 and CDR2 sequences are SGDLS and YYNGEE. CDR3: CASSADRKAEAFF. DNA for the CDR3: TGTGCCAGCAGCGCCGACAGGAAGGCTGAAGCTTTCTTT.

V usage is TRBV25-1 and J usage is TRBJ2-7; D not certain. Trimming removed 5 bases from V and 6 bases from J, with 17 bases in between. The CDR3 totals 14 residues. Germline CDR1 reads MGHDK; CDR2 reads SYGVNS. The DNA of the CDR3 is TGTGCCAGCAGTAGGTCAGGAACTTTAAGCGAGCAGTACTTC. Translating gives CASSRSGTLSEQYF.

CDR3 protein: CASSSQGSGEYNEQFF. CDR3 in DNA: TGCGCCAGCAGCTCGCAGGGTAGCGGGGAGTACAATGAGCAGTTCTTC. The gene calls are TRBV5-1 and TRBJ2-1; the match to TRBD2 covers 8 bases. CDR1 SGHRS and CDR2 YFSETQ come from the germline V gene. The CDR3 contains 16 residues. The ends lost 3 bases at V and 4 bases at J; junction bases unmatched: 9.

This clone was observed many times. The rearrangement uses TRBV12-3 or TRBV12-4 and TRBJ1-1; TRBD1 matches 8 bases. CDR3 length: 12 residues. V was clipped by 8 bases and J by 11 bases; unmatched bases: 10. As DNA, the CDR3 is TGTGCCAGCGCGTCAATCCAGGGGGCGGCTTTCTTT. This sequence encodes CASASIQGAAFF.

The chain carries TRBV7-8 and TRBJ2-1; 11 bases agree with TRBD2. J gave up 14 bases and V 1 base, and 10 bases lay outside the gene matches. Germline CDR1 and CDR2: SGHVS and FQNEAQ. This CDR3 spans 15 amino acids. The CDR3 region has the DNA TGTGCCAGCAGCTTAGAAGTACTAGCGGGGGCCGTGGAGTTCTTC. This codes for CASSLEVLAGAVEFF.

The J gene is TRBJ2-5, the V gene TRBV2, with D possibly matching TRBD1 (5 bases). The CDR3 has 17 residues. Germline-derived CDR1 and CDR2 are SNHLY and FYNNEI. Between the trimmed V and J ends, which lost 2 bases and 3 bases, there was a span of 19 bases. The CDR3 reads CASSEWGWANGEETQYF. CDR3 coding DNA: TGTGCCAGCAGTGAATGGGGCTGGGCTAACGGAGAAGAGACCCAGTACTTC.

The chain uses TRBV10-2 and TRBJ2-2; 11 nucleotides line up with TRBD2. Germline CDR1 reads WSHSY; CDR2 reads SAAADI. The CDR3 covers 16 residues. V dropped 4 bases and J dropped 7; count of bases not matched to a gene: 8. The CDR3 sequence: CASSALTSGGFGELFF. The CDR3 DNA sequence: TGCGCCAGCAGTGCCCTTACTAGCGGGGGCTTCGGGGAGCTGTTTTTT.

This clone was observed at least ten times. This chain joins TRBV3-1 (or the pseudogene TRBV3-2) and TRBJ2-5, with D perhaps TRBD2 (5 bases). The germline V and J ends were trimmed by 0 bases and 4 bases, with 12 bases remaining between them. Germline CDR1 and CDR2: LGHDT and YNNKEL (reference sequence). The CDR3 spans 15 residues. The CDR3 nucleotides are TGTGCCAGCAGCCAAGACCAGGCTCGGGGAGAGACCCAGTACTTC. Its translation: CASSQDQARGETQYF.

The chain combines TRBV7-8 with TRBJ2-5; 10 bases are shared with TRBD2. The CDR3 has 16 amino acids. Germline lookup yields CDR1 SGHVS and CDR2 FQNEAQ. V shed 2 bases and J 5 bases; nucleotides not matched to a gene: 8. CDR3 sequence reads: CASSLMLAGAWETQYF. CDR3 DNA: TGTGCCAGCAGCTTAATGCTAGCGGGGGCCTGGGAGACCCAGTACTTC.

The chain is built from TRBV7-9 and TRBJ1-4, with D possibly being TRBD1 (6 bases). V lost 1 base, J lost 8 bases, and 14 bases lay in between. CDR1 is SEHNR and CDR2 is FQNEAQ in the germline V gene (reference sequence). This CDR3 comprises 15 residues. The CDR3 coding sequence is TGTGCCAGCAGCTTAGGGGCAGGGGTACAAGAAAAACTGTTTTTT. Its translation is CASSLGAGVQEKLFF.

The chain employs TRBV7-3 and TRBJ1-6, with D perhaps matching TRBD1 (5 bases). Trimming cost V 0 bases and J 8 bases, with 11 bases left between them. The germline V gene has CDR1 SGHTA and CDR2 FQGTGA. The CDR3 sequence is 15 residues long. CDR3 sequence reads: CASSLTGGVDSPLHF. In nucleotides, the CDR3 is TGTGCCAGCAGCTTAACCGGGGGTGTTGATTCACCCCTCCACTTT.

The chain combines TRBV6-5 with TRBJ2-7, with unresolved D. The CDR3 consists of 13 residues. Germline V CDR1 and CDR2: MNHEY, SVGAGI. Between the trimmed V and J ends, which lost 0 bases and 1 base, there was a span of 4 bases. The CDR3: CASSYSTSYEQYV. CDR3 coding DNA: TGTGCCAGCAGTTACTCGACTTCCTACGAGCAGTACGTC.

The gene calls are TRBV28 and TRBJ1-2; D is undetermined. The CDR3 consists of 15 residues. Trimming removed 1 base at V and 5 bases at J, with 14 bases between. The germline CDR1 and CDR2 sequences are MDHEN and SYDVKM. This CDR3 reads CASSLLDLGIYGYTF. The CDR3 DNA reads as TGTGCCAGCAGTTTATTGGACTTGGGGATATATGGCTACACCTTC.

The rearrangement uses TRBV6-5 and TRBJ1-3; the D is unclear. This CDR3 comprises 15 residues. The V end was cut by 6 bases, the J end by 0 bases, with 12 bases between. Germline V gene data show CDR1 as MNHEY and CDR2 as SVGAGI. Written as DNA, the CDR3 is TGTGCCAGCAGCCCGGGAACCTACTCTGGAAACACCATATATTTT. Its translation is CASSPGTYSGNTIYF.

The rearrangement uses TRBV2 and TRBJ2-7; 8 bases map to TRBD2. The germline CDR1 and CDR2 sequences are SNHLY and FYNNEI. V gave up 6 bases and J gave up 2 bases; unmatched junction bases: 6. CDR3 length equals 14 residues. CDR3 sequence: CASRSGGKPYEQYF. The CDR3 DNA follows: TGTGCCAGCAGGAGCGGGGGAAAACCCTACGAGCAGTACTTC.

This chain links TRBV20-1 with TRBJ1-6; 7 nucleotides agree with TRBD1. The length of the CDR3 is 13 residues. Losses at the gene ends were 3 bases for V and 10 bases for J; bases not matched to a gene: 6. Germline values: CDR1 DFQATT, CDR2 SNEGSKA (reference sequence). CDR3 in DNA: TGCAGTGCTAGTGTTGACAGGGAGTCACCCCTCCACTTT. Translation gives CSASVDRESPLHF.

The chain uses TRBV10-3 and TRBJ1-6; TRBD1 might be the D (5 bases). The germline V and J ends were trimmed by 7 bases and 9 bases, with 16 bases remaining between them. CDR1 and CDR2 (germline): ENHRY, SYGVKD. CDR3 length: 14 residues. CDR3 DNA sequence: TGTGCCATCACGGTGGGGGGTTGGGGTTCACCCCTCCACTTT. Translation: CAITVGGWGSPLHF.

The chain couples TRBV6-5 to TRBJ1-6; TRBD1 matches at 7 bases. The CDR3 loop spans 12 amino acids. Losses at the gene ends were 7 bases for V and 9 bases for J; bases not matched to a gene: 3. From germline, CDR1 is MNHEY and CDR2 SVGAGI. This CDR3 is CASKQGSSPLHF. DNA for the CDR3: TGTGCCAGCAAACAGGGGAGTTCACCCCTCCACTTT.